This record covers a single TCR beta chain. Its antigen is not yet known. One base away there is no much larger clone; base qualities are not given. The germline V gene encodes CDR1 SGHRS and CDR2 YFSETQ. The CDR3 numbers 13 residues from cysteine through phenylalanine. Of all the DNA, just the CDR3 is kept, 39 bases in frame from base 1. V loses 4 bases of germline sequence and J loses 7 bases, and the interval between the two ends is 14 bases. This sample was taken from a study of shared clonotypes between healthy human individuals (dated by TCRdb to 2019 to 2021). About the investigation overall: A few men and a couple of women, aged 18 to 49 years, made up the cohort. Per donor, three plates each were used for CD4 naive and CD4 memory, two for CD8 naive, and one for CD8 memory. Blood TCR repertoires of a handful of healthy adults were deeply sequenced to estimate repertoire size and the extent of clonotype sharing between individuals. Libraries were prepared and TCR repertoires were sequenced by different laboratories using diverse techniques, in order to increase sequencing depth and limit assay-specific biases. Each donor's leukapheresis produced roughly between about 0.8 and 10 billion PBMCs.

Healthy HIV-negative adults with no recently reported acute infections or vaccinations were included as donors. All donors were Caucasian adults living in Nashville, Tennessee, USA. Magnetic negative selection was used to enrich CD4+ T cells, after which naive cells were positively selected on CD45RA and the negative fraction became the memory subset. Blood was collected by leukapheresis, and PBMCs were isolated by Ficoll-Histopaque density gradient centrifugation and then cryopreserved in liquid nitrogen vapor phase. Purity and quantity of every magnetically sorted T cell population were checked by analytical flow cytometry. Genomic DNA was isolated from each sorted fraction and quantified by UV absorbance on a Nanodrop 2000c. Using the deep immunoSEQ assay, multiplex PCR amplified TCR CDR3 regions from genomic DNA. Extracted genomic DNA from each cell subset was distributed evenly across all wells of several immunoSEQ 96-well plates, and each plate was treated as a replicate. For sorted subsets, around 200 ng genomic DNA, equal to 30,000 or so T cell genomes, was loaded into each replicate PCR. Purified libraries were measured with a Qubit 3.0 fluorometer, size-checked on a Bioanalyzer 2100, and measured again with the KAPA Library Quantification kit. Each immunoSEQ 96-well plate was sequenced on its own single-read 150-cycle Illumina NextSeq 550 flow cell. Regarding the original processing steps: Because the immunoSEQ output held only junctional sequences and lacked quality scores, the filtering could not match the filtering applied to full-length reads. Sequences were annotated with PyIR, a Python wrapper for IgBLAST v1.9, using IMGT germline references to assign V/J genes and CDR3. Reads with weak V/J assignments (E-value above 1e-6), missing CDR3, stop codons, out-of-frame junctions, or ambiguous translated residues were removed. A V3J clonotype was defined by an identical inferred V gene, J gene, and CDR3 amino acid sequence. To compute the percentage overlap between repertoires, the number of shared unique clonotypes was divided by the size of the smaller repertoire. RTK rarefaction, the Chao1 estimator, and Recon v2.1 estimates of unobserved clonotypes were used to assess repertoire richness. OLGA was used to compute generation probabilities for all TCRbeta clonotypes that the gDNA method yielded from four donors. As stored in TCRdb, this immuneACCESS dataset retains in-frame rearrangements with V and J assigned. A fraction of the clones does not appear; measured against another copy, unresolved V genes explain less than half of the discrepancy, and the remainder lacks a known reason. The V and J calls and the clone size are those of that table, but D and trimming were determined from the DNA. A total of a few million clones appear in this sample, approximately 95% of them only once. The top ten constitute 0.39% of the sample.

General findings and caveats noted by the study authors: Estimated clonotype richness was generally larger for naive than for memory subsets. Even with the large sequencing depth, rarefaction of the sorted-subset datasets indicated that sequencing was incomplete. The genetic and exposure-history diversity represented was limited by the small number of donors. Only blood was sampled, and tissue TCR repertoires likely differ from those in blood. Pairwise subsampling led to the expectation that sequencing depth would affect the degree of clonotype sharing among donors. Roughly 5% of naive CD4, roughly 3.6% of naive CD8, approximately 2% of memory CD4, and less than 0.45% of memory CD8 clonotypes were shared across four donors. Clonotypes shared by all four sorted-subset donors showed higher generation probabilities than non-shared clonotypes.

Sequenced material: naive CD4+ T cells from PBMCs. Per the publication, the cell subset or site label means: CD45RA+ positively selected. The V and J genes are TRBV5-1 and TRBJ1-2; a confident D gene designation cannot be given. The source of this sequence is a man between 18 and 29 years old in good health. Some clones in this sample may be carry-over from other donors' samples. The DNA reads as follows: TGCGCCAGCAGCGATCCCCCAGTTTCTGGCTACACCTTC. Translation gives CASSDPPVSGYTF. The reference TRBV5-1 and TRBJ1-2 proteins fill in what lies around the CDR3, so the full variable domain reads KAGVTQTPRYLIKTRGQQVTLSCSPISGHRSVSWYQQTPGQGLQFLFEYFSETQRNKGNFPGRFSGRQFSNSRSEMNVSTLELGDSALYLCASSDPPVSGYTFGSGTRLTVV.